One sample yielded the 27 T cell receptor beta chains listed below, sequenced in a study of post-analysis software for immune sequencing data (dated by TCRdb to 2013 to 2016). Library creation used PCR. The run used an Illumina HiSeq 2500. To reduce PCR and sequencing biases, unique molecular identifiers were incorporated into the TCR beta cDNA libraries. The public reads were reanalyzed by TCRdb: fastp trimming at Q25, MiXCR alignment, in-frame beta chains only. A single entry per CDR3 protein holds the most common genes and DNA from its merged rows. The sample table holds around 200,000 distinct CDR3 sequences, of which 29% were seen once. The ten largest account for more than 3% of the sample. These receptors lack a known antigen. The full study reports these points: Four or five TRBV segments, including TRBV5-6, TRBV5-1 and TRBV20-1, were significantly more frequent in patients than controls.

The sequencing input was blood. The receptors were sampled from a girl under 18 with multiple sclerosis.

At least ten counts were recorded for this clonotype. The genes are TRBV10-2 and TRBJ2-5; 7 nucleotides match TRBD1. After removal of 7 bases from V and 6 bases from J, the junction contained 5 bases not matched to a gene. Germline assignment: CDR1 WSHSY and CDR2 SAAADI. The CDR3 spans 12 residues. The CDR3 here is CASTRQGKTQYF. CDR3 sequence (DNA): TGCGCCAGCACCCGACAGGGAAAGACCCAGTACTTC.

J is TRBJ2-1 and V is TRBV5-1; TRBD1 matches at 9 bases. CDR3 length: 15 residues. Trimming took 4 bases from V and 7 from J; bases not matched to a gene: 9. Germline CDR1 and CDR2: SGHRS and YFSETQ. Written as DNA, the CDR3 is TGCGCCAGCAGCGTGTCCGGGACAGGGTCAAATGAGCAGTTCTTC. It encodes CASSVSGTGSNEQFF.

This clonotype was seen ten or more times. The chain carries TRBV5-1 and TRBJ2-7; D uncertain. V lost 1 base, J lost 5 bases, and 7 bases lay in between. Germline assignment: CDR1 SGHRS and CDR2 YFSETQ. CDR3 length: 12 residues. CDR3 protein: CASSLLRDEQYF. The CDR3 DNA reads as TGCGCCAGCAGCTTGCTAAGAGACGAGCAGTACTTC.

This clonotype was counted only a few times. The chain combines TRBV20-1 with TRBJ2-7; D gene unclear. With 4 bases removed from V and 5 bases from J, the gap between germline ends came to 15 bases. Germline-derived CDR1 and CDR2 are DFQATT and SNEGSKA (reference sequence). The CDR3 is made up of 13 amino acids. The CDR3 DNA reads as TGCAGTGCTATTATGTTCGGATTCGACGAGCAGTACTTC. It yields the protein CSAIMFGFDEQYF.

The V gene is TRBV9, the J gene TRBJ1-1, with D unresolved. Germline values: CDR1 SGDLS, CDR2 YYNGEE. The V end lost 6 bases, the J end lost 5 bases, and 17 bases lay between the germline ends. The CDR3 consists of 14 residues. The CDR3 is CASTPPSGGTEAFF. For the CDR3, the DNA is TGTGCCAGCACCCCTCCTTCTGGAGGTACTGAAGCTTTCTTT.

This chain's CDR3 is CASRTGQQQYF. The CDR3 region has the DNA TGTGCCAGCAGAACGGGACAGCAGCAGTATTTT. The chain links TRBV25-1 to TRBJ2-3, with TRBD1 identical over 7 bases. V was clipped by 6 bases and J by 11 bases; unmatched bases: 5. The CDR3 has 11 amino acids. Germline CDR1 reads MGHDK; CDR2 reads SYGVNS.

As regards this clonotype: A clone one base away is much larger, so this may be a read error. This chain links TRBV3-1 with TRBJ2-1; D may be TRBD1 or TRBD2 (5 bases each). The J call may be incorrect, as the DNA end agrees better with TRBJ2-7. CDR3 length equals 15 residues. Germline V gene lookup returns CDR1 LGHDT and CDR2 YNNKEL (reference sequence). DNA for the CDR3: TGTGCCAGCAGCCAATGGGGGAGCTCCTACAATGAGCAGTACTTC. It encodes CASSQWGSSYNEQYF.

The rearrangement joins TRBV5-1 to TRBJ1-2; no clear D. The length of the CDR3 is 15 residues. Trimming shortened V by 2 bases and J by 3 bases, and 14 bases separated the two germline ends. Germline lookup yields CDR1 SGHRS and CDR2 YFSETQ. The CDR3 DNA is TGCGCCAGCAGCTTAGACCCTAGCGCGGACTATGGCTACACCTTC. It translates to CASSLDPSADYGYTF.

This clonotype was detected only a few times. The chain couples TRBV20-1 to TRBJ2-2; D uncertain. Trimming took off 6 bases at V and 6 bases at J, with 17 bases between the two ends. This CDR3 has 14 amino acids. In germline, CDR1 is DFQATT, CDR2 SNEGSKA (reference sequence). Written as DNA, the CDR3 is TGCAGTGCAACGACACACCTAAAGGCCGGGGAGCTGTTTTTT. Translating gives CSATTHLKAGELFF.

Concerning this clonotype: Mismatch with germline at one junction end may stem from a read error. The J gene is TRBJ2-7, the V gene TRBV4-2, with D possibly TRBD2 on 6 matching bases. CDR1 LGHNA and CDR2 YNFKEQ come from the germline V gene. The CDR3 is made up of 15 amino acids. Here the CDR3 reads CASSQADSADYGQYF. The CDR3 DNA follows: TGTGCCAGCAGCCAAGCTGATTCGGCGGACTACGGGCAGTACTTC.

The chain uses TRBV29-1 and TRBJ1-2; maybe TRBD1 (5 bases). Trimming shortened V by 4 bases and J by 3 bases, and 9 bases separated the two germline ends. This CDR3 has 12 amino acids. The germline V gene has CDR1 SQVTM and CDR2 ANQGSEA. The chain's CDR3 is CSVVGGDYGYTF. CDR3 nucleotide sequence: TGCAGCGTTGTTGGGGGGGACTATGGCTACACCTTC.

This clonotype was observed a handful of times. This CDR3 is CASRIAGIQETQYF. The CDR3 nucleotides read TGTGCCAGCAGGATCGCGGGGATCCAAGAGACCCAGTACTTC. V and J are TRBV5-5 and TRBJ2-5, with D possibly TRBD2 on 6 matching bases. The CDR3 spans 14 residues. The ends were cut back, 5 bases at V and 1 base at J, with 12 bases in the middle. CDR1 is SGHKS and CDR2 is YYEKEE in the germline V gene (reference sequence).

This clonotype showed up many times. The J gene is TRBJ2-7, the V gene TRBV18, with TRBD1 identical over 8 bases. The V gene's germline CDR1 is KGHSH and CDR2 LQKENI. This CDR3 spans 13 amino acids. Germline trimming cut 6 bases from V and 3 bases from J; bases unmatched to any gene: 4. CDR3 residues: CASSGQGGYEQYF. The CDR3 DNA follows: TGTGCCAGCTCTGGACAGGGTGGCTACGAGCAGTACTTC.

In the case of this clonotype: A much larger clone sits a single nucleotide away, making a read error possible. The CDR3 sequence is CASSLRGGVLGNEQYF. The DNA for the CDR3 is TGTGCCAGCAGCTTAAGGGGGGGCGTCTTGGGGAATGAGCAGTACTTC. The chain carries TRBV7-3 and TRBJ2-5; D may be TRBD2 (7 bases). V lost 1 base, J lost 11 bases, and 23 bases lay in between. Germline V lookup: CDR1 SGHTA, CDR2 FQGTGA. CDR3 length: 16 residues.

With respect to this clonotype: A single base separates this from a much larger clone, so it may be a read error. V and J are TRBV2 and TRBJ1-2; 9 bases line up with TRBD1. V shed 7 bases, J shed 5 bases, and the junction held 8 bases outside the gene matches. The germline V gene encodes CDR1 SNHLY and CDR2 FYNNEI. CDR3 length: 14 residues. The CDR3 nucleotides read TGTGCCAGCATAGCACAGGGGGCTATGTATGGCTACACCTTC. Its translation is CASIAQGAMYGYTF. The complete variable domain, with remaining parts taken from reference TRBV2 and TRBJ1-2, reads EPEVTQTPSHQVTQMGQEVILRCVPISNHLYFYWYRQILGQKVEFLVSFYNNEISEKSEIFDDQFSVERPDGSNFTLKIRSTKLEDSAMYFCASIAQGAMYGYTFGSGTRLTVV.

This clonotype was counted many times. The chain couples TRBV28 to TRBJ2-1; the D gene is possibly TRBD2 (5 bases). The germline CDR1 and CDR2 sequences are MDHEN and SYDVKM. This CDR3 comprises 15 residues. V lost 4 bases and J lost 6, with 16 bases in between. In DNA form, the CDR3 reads TGTGCCAGCAGTTGGGGTCTATCCAGCGGCAATGAGCAGTTCTTC. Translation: CASSWGLSSGNEQFF.

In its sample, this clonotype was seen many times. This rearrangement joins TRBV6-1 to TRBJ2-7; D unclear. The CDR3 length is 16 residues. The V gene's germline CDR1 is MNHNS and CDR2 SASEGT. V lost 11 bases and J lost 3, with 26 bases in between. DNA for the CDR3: TGTGCCGGCTCTACTTATCCGGACGGTCCGCTCTACGAGCAGTACTTC. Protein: CAGSTYPDGPLYEQYF.

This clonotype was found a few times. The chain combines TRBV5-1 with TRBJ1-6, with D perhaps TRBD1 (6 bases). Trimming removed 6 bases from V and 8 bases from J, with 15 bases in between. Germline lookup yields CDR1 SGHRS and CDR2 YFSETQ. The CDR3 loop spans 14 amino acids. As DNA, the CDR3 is TGCGCCAGCACCAGCAACAGGGAGGATTCACCCCTCCACTTT. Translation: CASTSNREDSPLHF.

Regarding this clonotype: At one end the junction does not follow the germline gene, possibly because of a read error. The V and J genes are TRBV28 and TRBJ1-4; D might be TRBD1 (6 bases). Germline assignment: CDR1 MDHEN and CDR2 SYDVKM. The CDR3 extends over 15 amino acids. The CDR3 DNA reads TGTGCCAGCAGTCGAACAGGGTCAACTGATGAAAAACTGTTTTTT. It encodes CASSRTGSTDEKLFF.

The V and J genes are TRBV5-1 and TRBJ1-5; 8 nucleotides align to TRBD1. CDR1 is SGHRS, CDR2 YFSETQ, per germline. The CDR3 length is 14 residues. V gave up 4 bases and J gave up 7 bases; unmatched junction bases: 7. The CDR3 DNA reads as TGCGCCAGCAGCCTAGACAGGGGTGGACAGCCCCAGCATTTT. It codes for CASSLDRGGQPQHF.

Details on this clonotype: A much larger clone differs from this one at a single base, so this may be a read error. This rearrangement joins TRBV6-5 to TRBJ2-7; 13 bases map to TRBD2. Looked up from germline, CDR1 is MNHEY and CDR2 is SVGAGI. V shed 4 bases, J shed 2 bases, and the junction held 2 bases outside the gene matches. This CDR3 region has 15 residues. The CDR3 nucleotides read TGTGCCAGCAGTTGGGGGACTAGCGGGACCTACGAGCAGTACTTC. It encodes CASSWGTSGTYEQYF.

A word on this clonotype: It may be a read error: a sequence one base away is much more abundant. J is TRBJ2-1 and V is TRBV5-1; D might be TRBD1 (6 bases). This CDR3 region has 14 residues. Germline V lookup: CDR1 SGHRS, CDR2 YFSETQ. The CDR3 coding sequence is TGCACCAGCAGCTTCAGGGGAACCTACAATGAGCAGTTCTTC. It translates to CTSSFRGTYNEQFF.

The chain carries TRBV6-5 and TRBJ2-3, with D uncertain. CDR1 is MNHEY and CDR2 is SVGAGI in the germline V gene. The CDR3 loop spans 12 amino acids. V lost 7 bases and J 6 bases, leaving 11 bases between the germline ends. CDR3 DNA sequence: TGTGCCAGCACCGATACTCGGGATACGCAGTATTTT. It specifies CASTDTRDTQYF.

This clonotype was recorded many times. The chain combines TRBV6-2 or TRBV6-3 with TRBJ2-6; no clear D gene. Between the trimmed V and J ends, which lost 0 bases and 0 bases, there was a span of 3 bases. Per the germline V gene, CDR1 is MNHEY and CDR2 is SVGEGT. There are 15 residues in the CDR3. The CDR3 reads CASSYSDSGANVLTF. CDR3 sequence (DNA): TGTGCCAGCAGTTACTCGGACTCTGGGGCCAACGTCCTGACTTTC.

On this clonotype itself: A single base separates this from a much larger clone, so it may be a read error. The CDR3 nucleotides read TGCAGTGCTAGAGGTAGCGAGGTCGTGCATACGCAGTATTTT. Protein: CSARGSEVVHTQYF. V and J are TRBV20-1 and TRBJ2-3, with a possible D match to TRBD2 (5 bases). The CDR3 length is 14 residues. V was pared by 1 base and J by 7 bases, with 15 bases between. Germline CDR1 DFQATT, CDR2 SNEGSKA (reference sequence).

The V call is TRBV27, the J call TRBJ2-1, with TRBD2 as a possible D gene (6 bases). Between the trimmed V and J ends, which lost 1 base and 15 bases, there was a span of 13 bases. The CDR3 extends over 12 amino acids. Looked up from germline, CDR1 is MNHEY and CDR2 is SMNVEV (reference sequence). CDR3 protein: CASSLLGGVWFF. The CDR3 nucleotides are TGTGCCAGCAGTTTATTGGGCGGGGTTTGGTTCTTC.

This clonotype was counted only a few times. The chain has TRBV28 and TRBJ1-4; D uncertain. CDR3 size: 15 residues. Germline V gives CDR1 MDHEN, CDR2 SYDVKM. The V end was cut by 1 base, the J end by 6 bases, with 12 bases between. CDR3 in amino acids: CASSLSGSKDEKLFF. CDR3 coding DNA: TGTGCCAGCAGTTTATCGGGGTCAAAAGATGAAAAACTGTTTTTT. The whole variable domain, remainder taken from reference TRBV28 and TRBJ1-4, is DVKVTQSSRYLVKRTGEKVFLECVQDMDHENMFWYRQDPGLGLRLIYFSYDVKMKEKGDIPEGYSVSREKKERFSLILESASTNQTSMYLCASSLSGSKDEKLFFGSGTQLSVL.